The 11 T cell receptor beta chains given below trace back to one sample, sequenced in a study of STAT5B mutations in CD4+ large granular lymphocyte leukemia. Clones were sequenced by immunoSEQ multiplex PCR, and TCRdb holds only the in-frame ones, with some missing. The table has 5,500 to 6,000 clones, over 70% seen once. Material for sequencing was PBMCs. Source of these receptors: a man older than 75 with CD4+ T-cell large granular lymphocyte leukemia.

By sample fraction, this clone is medium-sized. This rearrangement joins TRBV4-1 to TRBJ2-7; D is uncertain. CDR3 length: 15 residues. V was clipped by 0 bases and J by 4 bases, with 13 bases between them. The germline CDR1 and CDR2 sequences are MGHRA and YSYEKL. The CDR3 loop reads CASSQDLAPGYEQYF. The CDR3 DNA sequence: TGCGCCAGCAGCCAAGATCTGGCTCCTGGATACGAGCAGTACTTC.

The V and J genes are TRBV6-5 and TRBJ2-5; tentative D call: TRBD1 (6 bases). V shed 3 bases and J shed 6 bases, with 14 bases lying between them. The CDR3 spans 14 residues. Germline CDR1 and CDR2: MNHEY and SVGAGI. CDR3 DNA sequence: TGTGCCAGCAGTTATGGATACAGGGCAAAGACCCAGTACTTC. Protein: CASSYGYRAKTQYF.

This chain links TRBV10-1 with TRBJ1-1; a possible D gene is TRBD1 (5 bases). The CDR3 sequence is 15 residues long. Trimming took 0 bases from V and 5 from J, leaving 13 bases between them. Germline-derived CDR1 and CDR2 are WNHNN and SYGVQD (reference sequence). The CDR3 sequence: CASSESRRGLTEAFF. The CDR3 region has the DNA TGCGCCAGCAGTGAGTCGAGGCGGGGACTAACTGAAGCTTTCTTT.

The J gene is TRBJ2-2, the V gene TRBV4-1; D uncertain. CDR3 length equals 15 residues. V was trimmed by 1 base and J by 1 base, leaving 7 bases between them. Per germline, CDR1 MGHRA and CDR2 YSYEKL. CDR3 residues: CASSQVHMNTGELFF. CDR3 nucleotides: TGCGCCAGCAGCCAAGTTCATATGAACACCGGGGAGCTGTTTTTT.

The chain employs TRBV6-7 and TRBJ1-5; D is uncertain. TRBV6-7 is reported as an ORF; its role is uncertain. V lost 5 bases, J lost 7 bases, and 12 bases lay in between. The CDR3 has 13 amino acids. CDR3 sequence reads: CASSLGEEQPQHF. The CDR3 DNA reads TGTGCCAGCAGTCTAGGTGAAGAACAGCCCCAGCATTTT.

This rearrangement joins TRBV7-6 to TRBJ1-1, with D uncertain. The V and J ends lost 5 bases and 7 bases respectively, with 14 bases between them. Looked up from germline, CDR1 is SGHVS and CDR2 is FNYEAQ. CDR3 length equals 13 residues. In nucleotides, the CDR3 is TGTGCCAGCAGCCCTTCCCCGGACGTTGAAGCTTTCTTT. Amino acids: CASSPSPDVEAFF.

The CDR3: CASKGTSGIREQYF. In nucleotides, the CDR3 is TGTGCCAGCAAGGGGACTAGCGGGATTCGGGAGCAGTACTTC. V gene TRBV7-8 combines with J gene TRBJ2-7; 13 nucleotides align to TRBD2. The CDR3 is made up of 14 amino acids. V lost 7 bases and J lost 7; bases outside the gene matches: 7. Germline V gene lookup returns CDR1 SGHVS and CDR2 FQNEAQ.

This clone was found a few times. The rearrangement joins TRBV4-3 to TRBJ2-7; possibly TRBD1 for D (5 bases). In germline, CDR1 is LGHNA, CDR2 YSLEER. V was cut by 0 bases and J by 5 bases, with 14 bases left in between. This CDR3 region has 15 residues. The CDR3 reads CASSQDGVPRDEQYF. The CDR3 DNA follows: TGCGCCAGCAGCCAAGATGGGGTCCCCAGGGACGAGCAGTACTTC.

This rearrangement joins TRBV10-1 to TRBJ2-1; 10 positions agree with TRBD2. Germline-derived CDR1 and CDR2 are WNHNN and SYGVQD (reference sequence). This CDR3 contains 16 residues. Trimming at V came to 2 bases and at J to 7 bases, leaving 8 bases not matched to a gene. Here the CDR3 reads CASSEVPSGSGNEQFF. In DNA, the CDR3 is TGCGCCAGCAGTGAGGTCCCTAGCGGGAGTGGTAATGAGCAGTTCTTC.

This sequence joins TRBV9 and TRBJ2-4, with 8 bases fitting TRBD2. There are 15 residues in the CDR3. Germline CDR1 and CDR2: SGDLS and YYNGEE. V dropped 4 bases and J dropped 9; count of bases not matched to a gene: 12. The CDR3 is CASSSGGDPQGIQYF. As DNA, the CDR3 is TGTGCCAGCAGCAGCGGGGGCGACCCCCAGGGCATTCAGTACTTC. The full variable domain, with the rest looked up from reference TRBV9 and TRBJ2-4, is DSGVTQTPKHLITATGQRVTLRCSPRSGDLSVYWYQQSLDQGLQFLIQYYNGEERAKGNILERFSAQQFPDLHSELNLSSLELGDSALYFCASSSGGDPQGIQYFGAGTRLSVL.

This chain joins TRBV7-3 and TRBJ1-2; D is unresolved. V was shortened by 2 bases and J by 3 bases, with 19 bases between the two germline ends. The CDR3 is made up of 17 amino acids. Germline CDR1 SGHTA, CDR2 FQGTGA. The CDR3 DNA is TGTGCCAGCAGCTTAGCAAGGAACCGCGGGCTAGACTATGGCTACACCTTC. Translated: CASSLARNRGLDYGYTF.